One TCR beta chain is described in this entry. These data come from a study of blood T cell repertoires in COVID-19. Turning to the study itself: From the United States, Italy and Spain came samples of acute and convalescent COVID-19. T cells, B-cell-depleted T cells, or PBMCs supplied cDNA or gDNA.

This CDR3 spans 13 amino acids. Germline V gene data show CDR1 as WSHSY and CDR2 as SAAADI. The junction had 5 bases not matched to a gene; V was cut back by 8 bases and J by 2 bases. As processed by the authors: Scientists estimated how many nucleated cells there were by amplifying reference gene primers. The protocol was immunoSEQ multiplex PCR, while the TCRdb copy is restricted to in-frame clones and leaves out a portion. The DNA was the basis for D and trimming; V, J and clone size are from that table. The sample yields about 240,000 clones, around 83% seen once. The sample taken for sequencing was peripheral blood. The TCR sequence derives from a man in his thirties or forties who had recovered from COVID-19. This sequence joins TRBV10-2 and TRBJ2-5; TRBD1 matches 7 bases. The CDR3 is CASSGQAQETQYF. The DNA for the CDR3 is TGCGCCAGCTCAGGACAGGCTCAAGAGACCCAGTACTTC.